This paragraph covers one TCR beta chain sequence. The table came from immunoSEQ multiplex PCR; TCRdb's copy has only in-frame clones and leaves some out. The repertoire has over 95,000 clones, 91% of them found once; the top ten carry less than 0.4%. The data stem from a study of OX40 agonist ivuxolimab in advanced cancers. Looking at the study overall: Each patient was given ivuxolimab into a vein every 2 weeks, at 0.01 to 10 mg/kg.

The sequencing used CD4+ or CD8+ T cells sorted from blood, collected in a trial of the OX40 agonist ivuxolimab. The clonotype originates from an adult with an advanced solid tumor such as melanoma, head and neck, liver or kidney cancer.

CDR3 in amino acids: CASSVNSGANVLTF. The CDR3 nucleotides are TGTGCCAGCAGCGTAAACTCTGGGGCCAACGTCCTGACTTTC. The V call is TRBV9, the J call TRBJ2-6; D is unclear. Germline V CDR1 and CDR2: SGDLS, YYNGEE. The CDR3 length is 14 residues. Deletions cut 1 base from V and 0 bases from J, with 2 bases between.